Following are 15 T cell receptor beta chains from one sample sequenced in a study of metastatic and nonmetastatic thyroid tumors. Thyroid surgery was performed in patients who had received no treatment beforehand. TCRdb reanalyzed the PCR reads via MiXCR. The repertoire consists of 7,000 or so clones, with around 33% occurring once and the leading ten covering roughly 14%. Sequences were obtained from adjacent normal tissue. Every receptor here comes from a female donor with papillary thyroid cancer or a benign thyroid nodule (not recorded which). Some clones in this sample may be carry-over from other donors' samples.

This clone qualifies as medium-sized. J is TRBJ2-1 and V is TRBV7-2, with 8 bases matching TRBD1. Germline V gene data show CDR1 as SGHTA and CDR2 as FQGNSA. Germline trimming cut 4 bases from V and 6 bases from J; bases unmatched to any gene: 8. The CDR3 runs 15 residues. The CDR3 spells CASSSGQGGTNEQFF. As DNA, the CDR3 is TGTGCCAGCAGCTCCGGACAGGGAGGAACCAATGAGCAGTTCTTC. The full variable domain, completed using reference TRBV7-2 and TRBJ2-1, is GAGVSQSPSNKVTEKGKDVELRCDPISGHTALYWYRQSLGQGLEFLIYFQGNSAPDKSGLPSDRFSAERTGGSVSTLTIQRTQQEDSAVYLCASSSGQGGTNEQFFGPGTRLTVL.

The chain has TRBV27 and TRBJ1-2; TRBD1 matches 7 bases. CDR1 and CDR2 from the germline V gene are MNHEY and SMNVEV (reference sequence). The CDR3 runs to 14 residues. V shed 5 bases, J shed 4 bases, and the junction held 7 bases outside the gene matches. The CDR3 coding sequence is TGTGCCAGCAGTGCACAGGGGCCGACCTATGGCTACACCTTC. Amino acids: CASSAQGPTYGYTF.

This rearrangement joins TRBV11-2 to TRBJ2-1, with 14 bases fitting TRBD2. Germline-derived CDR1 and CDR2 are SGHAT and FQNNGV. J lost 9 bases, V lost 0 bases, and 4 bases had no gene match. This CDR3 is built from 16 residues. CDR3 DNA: TGTGCCAGCAGCTTAGAGCCGGGACTAGCGGGAGTTGAGCAGTTCTTC. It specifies CASSLEPGLAGVEQFF.

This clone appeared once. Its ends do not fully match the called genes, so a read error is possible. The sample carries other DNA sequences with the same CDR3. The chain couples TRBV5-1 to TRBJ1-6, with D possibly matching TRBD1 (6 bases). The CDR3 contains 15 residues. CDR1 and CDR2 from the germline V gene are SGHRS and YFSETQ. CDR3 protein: CASSSREAGTSPLHF. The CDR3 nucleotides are TGCGCCAGCAGCAGCCGGGAAGCGGGGACATCACCCCTCCATTTT. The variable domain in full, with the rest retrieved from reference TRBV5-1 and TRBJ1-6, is KAGVTQTPRYLIKTRGQQVTLSCSPISGHRSVSWYQQTPGQGLQFLFEYFSETQRNKGNFPGRFSGRQFSNSRSEMNVSTLELGDSALYLCASSSREAGTSPLHFGNGTRLTVT.

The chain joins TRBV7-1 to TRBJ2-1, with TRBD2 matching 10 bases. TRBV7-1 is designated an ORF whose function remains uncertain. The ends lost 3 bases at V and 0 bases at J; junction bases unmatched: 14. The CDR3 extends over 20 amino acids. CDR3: CASSSLAGEGPGSSYNEQFF. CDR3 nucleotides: TGTGCCAGCAGCTCGCTAGCGGGAGAGGGGCCAGGGAGCTCCTACAATGAGCAGTTCTTC.

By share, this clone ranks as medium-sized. CDR3 DNA: TGTGCCAGCACTGATGGATGGGGTCGGAATAATTCACCCCTCCACTTT. Protein product: CASTDGWGRNNSPLHF. The chain joins TRBV2 to TRBJ1-6; D is uncertain. Germline V CDR1 and CDR2: SNHLY, FYNNEI. The germline V and J ends were trimmed by 7 bases and 5 bases, with 18 bases remaining between them. The CDR3 length is 16 residues. The whole variable domain, filled in from reference TRBV2 and TRBJ1-6, reads EPEVTQTPSHQVTQMGQEVILRCVPISNHLYFYWYRQILGQKVEFLVSFYNNEISEKSEIFDDQFSVERPDGSNFTLKIRSTKLEDSAMYFCASTDGWGRNNSPLHFGNGTRLTVT.

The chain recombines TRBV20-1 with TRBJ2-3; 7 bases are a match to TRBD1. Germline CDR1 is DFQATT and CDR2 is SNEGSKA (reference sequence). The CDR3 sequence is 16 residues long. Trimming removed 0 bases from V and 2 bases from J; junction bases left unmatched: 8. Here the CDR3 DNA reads TGCAGTGCTAGAGAGGGAGAGGGGGCTCTCACAGATACGCAGTATTTT. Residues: CSAREGEGALTDTQYF.

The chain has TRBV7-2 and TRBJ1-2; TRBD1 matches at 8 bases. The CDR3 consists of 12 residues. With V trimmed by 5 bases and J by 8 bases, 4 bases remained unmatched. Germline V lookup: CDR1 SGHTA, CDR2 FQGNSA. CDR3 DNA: TGTGCCAGCAGCGGGACAGGATTCGGCTACACCTTC. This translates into CASSGTGFGYTF.

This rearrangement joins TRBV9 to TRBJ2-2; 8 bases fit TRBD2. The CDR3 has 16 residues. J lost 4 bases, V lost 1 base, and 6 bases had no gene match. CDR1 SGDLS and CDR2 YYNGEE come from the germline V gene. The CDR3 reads CASSVWTSPSTGELFF. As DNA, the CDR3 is TGTGCCAGCAGCGTATGGACTAGCCCTTCCACCGGGGAGCTGTTTTTT.

This CDR3 is CSARRSGTPGNEQYF. CDR3 nucleotides: TGCAGTGCTAGGAGGTCCGGGACTCCGGGGAACGAGCAGTACTTC. The chain joins TRBV20-1 to TRBJ2-7; a possible D gene is TRBD2 (6 bases). In germline, CDR1 is DFQATT, CDR2 SNEGSKA (reference sequence). V lost 3 bases and J lost 5, with 20 bases in between. The CDR3 length is 15 residues.

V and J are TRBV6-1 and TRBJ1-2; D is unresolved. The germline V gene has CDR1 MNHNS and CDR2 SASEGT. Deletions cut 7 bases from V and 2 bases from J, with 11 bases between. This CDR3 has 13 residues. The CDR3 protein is CASNKPGNYGYTF. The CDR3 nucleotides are TGTGCCAGCAACAAACCCGGGAACTATGGCTACACCTTC.

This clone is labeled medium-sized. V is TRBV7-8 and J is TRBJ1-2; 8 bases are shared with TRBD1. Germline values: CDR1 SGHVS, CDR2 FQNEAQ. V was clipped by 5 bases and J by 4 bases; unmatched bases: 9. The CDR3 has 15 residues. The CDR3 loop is CASSLGQGRSYGYTF. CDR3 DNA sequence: TGTGCCAGCAGCCTCGGACAGGGACGGAGCTATGGCTACACCTTC. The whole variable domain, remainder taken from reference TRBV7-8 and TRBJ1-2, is GAGVSQSPRYKVAKRGQDVALRCDPISGHVSLFWYQQALGQGPEFLTYFQNEAQLDKSGLPSDRFFAERPEGSVSTLKIQRTQQEDSAVYLCASSLGQGRSYGYTFGSGTRLTVV.

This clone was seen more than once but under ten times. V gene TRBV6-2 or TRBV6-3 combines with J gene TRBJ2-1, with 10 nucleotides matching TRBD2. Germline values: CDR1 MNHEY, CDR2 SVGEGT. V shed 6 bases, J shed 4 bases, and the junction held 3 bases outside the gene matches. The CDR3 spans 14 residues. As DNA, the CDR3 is TGTGCCAGCAGAGCGGGAGGGAGTTACAATGAGCAGTTCTTC. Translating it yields CASRAGGSYNEQFF.

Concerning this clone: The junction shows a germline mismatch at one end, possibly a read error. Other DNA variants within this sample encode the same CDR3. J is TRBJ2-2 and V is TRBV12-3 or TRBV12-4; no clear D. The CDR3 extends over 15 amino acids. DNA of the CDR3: TGTGCCAGCAGCCCGGGTCACTCTGCGGCCGGTGAGCTGTTTTTT. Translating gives CASSPGHSAAGELFF.

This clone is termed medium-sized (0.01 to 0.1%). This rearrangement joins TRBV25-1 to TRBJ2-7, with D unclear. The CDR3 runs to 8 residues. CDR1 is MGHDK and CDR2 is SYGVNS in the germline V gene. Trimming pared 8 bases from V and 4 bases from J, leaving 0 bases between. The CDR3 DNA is TGTGCCAGCTACGAGCAGTACTTC. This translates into CASYEQYF.